These 30 T cell receptor beta chains were all obtained from the same sample, sequenced in a study of blood T cell repertoires in COVID-19. The method was immunoSEQ multiplex PCR; TCRdb's version includes in-frame clones alone and lacks a portion of them. Among 150,000 or so clones listed, about 90% were seen once. The material sequenced was PBMCs or T cells enriched from blood (not recorded which). The receptors shown here come from a human donor with acute COVID-19. The donor label of this sample is uncertain.

This rearrangement joins TRBV12-2 to TRBJ2-7; the tabulated D call, TRBD1, remains unverified against the DNA. TRBV12-2 is shown as a pseudogene. The CDR3 is 14 residues long. CDR3 DNA: TGTGCAAGTCGCTTAGATTCAGGGGGCGACGAGCAGTACTTC. This sequence encodes CASRLDSGGDEQYF.

The chain employs TRBV5-1 and TRBJ2-7; 12 bases map to TRBD2. Trimming at V came to 1 base and at J to 0 bases, leaving 11 bases not matched to a gene. The CDR3 is 19 amino acids. The germline gives CDR1 SGHRS, CDR2 YFSETQ. The CDR3 coding sequence is TGCGCCAGCAGCTTGCGTTCTCGGACTAGCGGGGCGAGCTCCTACGAGCAGTACTTC. Its translation: CASSLRSRTSGASSYEQYF. The whole variable domain, filled in from reference TRBV5-1 and TRBJ2-7, reads KAGVTQTPRYLIKTRGQQVTLSCSPISGHRSVSWYQQTPGQGLQFLFEYFSETQRNKGNFPGRFSGRQFSNSRSEMNVSTLELGDSALYLCASSLRSRTSGASSYEQYFGPGTRLTVT.

This clone was recorded only once. The rearrangement joins TRBV5-1 to TRBJ2-5; D may be TRBD1 (5 bases). The CDR3 loop spans 14 amino acids. The germline CDR1 and CDR2 sequences are SGHRS and YFSETQ. V was trimmed by 5 bases and J by 8 bases, leaving 19 bases between them. CDR3 region: CASSQGSVAETQYF. CDR3 nucleotide sequence: TGCGCCAGCAGTCAGGGAAGCGTTGCGGAAACCCAGTACTTC.

This chain joins TRBV19 and TRBJ1-4; 10 bases are shared with TRBD1. The germline V gene encodes CDR1 LNHDA and CDR2 SQIVND (reference sequence). CDR3 length: 15 amino acids. V trimming: 4 bases; J trimming: 8 bases; junction bases outside the gene matches: 7. CDR3 loop: CASSTGTGAIEKLFF. In nucleotides, the CDR3 is TGTGCCAGTAGTACCGGGACAGGGGCTATAGAAAAACTGTTTTTT.

This chain uses TRBV7-2 with TRBJ2-3; 7 nucleotides align to TRBD2. With V trimmed by 5 bases and J by 1 base, 3 bases remained unmatched. Germline loops: CDR1 SGHTA, CDR2 FQGNSA. CDR3 length equals 14 residues. In nucleotides, the CDR3 is TGTGCCAGCAGCGTTACTAGCGGCACAGATACGCAGTATTTT. Its translation: CASSVTSGTDTQYF.

This clone was recorded once. The rearrangement links TRBV11-2 to TRBJ1-1, with TRBD1 matching over 9 bases. CDR1 and CDR2 from the germline V gene are SGHAT and FQNNGV. The CDR3 is 19 amino acids. J was trimmed by 4 bases and V by 8 bases; bases with no gene match: 23. This CDR3 is CASRKTSRGTGRFGTEAFF. CDR3 in DNA: TGTGCCAGCCGTAAGACCTCGCGAGGGACAGGGAGATTCGGCACTGAAGCTTTCTTT.

J is TRBJ1-5 and V is TRBV6-5; 8 bases agree with TRBD1. The length of the CDR3 is 15 residues. Germline assignment: CDR1 MNHEY and CDR2 SVGAGI. Germline trimming cut 6 bases from V and 6 bases from J; bases unmatched to any gene: 10. Here the CDR3 reads CASRSGQGEVQPQHF. CDR3 DNA sequence: TGTGCCAGCAGGTCAGGACAGGGAGAGGTTCAGCCCCAGCATTTT.

The chain recombines TRBV10-1 with TRBJ1-5; possible D gene TRBD1, 5 bases. Germline CDR1 is WNHNN and CDR2 is SYGVQD (reference sequence). The CDR3 runs 15 residues. Trimming cost V 4 bases and J 0 bases, with 10 bases left between them. The CDR3 region is CASSGLQGSNQPQHF. Written as DNA, the CDR3 is TGCGCCAGCAGTGGATTGCAGGGTAGCAATCAGCCCCAGCATTTT.

The V and J genes are TRBV25-1 and TRBJ2-1; TRBD1 matches at 10 bases. The V gene's germline CDR1 is MGHDK and CDR2 SYGVNS. This CDR3 contains 13 residues. With V trimmed by 3 bases and J by 12 bases, 5 bases remained unmatched. The CDR3 nucleotides are TGTGCCAGCAGTGAGCCCGGGACAGGGGTGCAGTTCTTC. It translates to CASSEPGTGVQFF.

V is TRBV18 and J is TRBJ1-1; D uncertain. The germline V gene encodes CDR1 KGHSH and CDR2 LQKENI. V shed 0 bases and J shed 0 bases, with 5 bases lying between them. This CDR3 is built from 14 residues. CDR3 amino acids: CASSPPSVNTEAFF. In DNA, the CDR3 is TGTGCCAGCTCACCACCATCAGTGAACACTGAAGCTTTCTTT.

This chain connects TRBV7-9 to TRBJ1-3; weak D call: TRBD1 (5 bases). Trimming left V 4 bases short and J 8 bases short, with 18 bases between. Germline V gives CDR1 SEHNR, CDR2 FQNEAQ (reference sequence). The CDR3 covers 15 residues. CDR3 protein: CASSSPARVVDTIYF. As DNA, the CDR3 is TGTGCCAGCAGCTCCCCGGCCAGGGTGGTGGACACCATATATTTT.

Only a few counts were recorded for this clone. The chain recombines TRBV27 with TRBJ1-5, with D perhaps matching TRBD1 (5 bases). The CDR3 consists of 14 residues. Germline V gene lookup returns CDR1 MNHEY and CDR2 SMNVEV (reference sequence). The V end was cut by 0 bases, the J end by 5 bases, with 8 bases between. The CDR3 here is CASSLSGGYQPQHF. The DNA for the CDR3 is TGTGCCAGCAGTTTATCCGGGGGATATCAGCCCCAGCATTTT.

Concerning this clone: Other nucleotide sequences from this sample produce the same CDR3. V gene TRBV5-1 combines with J gene TRBJ2-7, with TRBD2 as a possible D gene (6 bases). The CDR3 runs to 14 residues. V dropped 5 bases and J dropped 2 bases, with 14 bases sitting between them. Germline values: CDR1 SGHRS, CDR2 YFSETQ. The CDR3 here is CASSLTGGTYEQYF. The CDR3 DNA is TGCGCCAGCAGTCTGACCGGGGGTACCTACGAGCAGTACTTC.

The chain is built from TRBV10-3 and TRBJ2-2; tentative D call: TRBD1 (6 bases). V lost 8 bases to trimming and J lost 3 bases, with 16 bases between them. Germline V gene data show CDR1 as ENHRY and CDR2 as SYGVKD. The CDR3 runs 15 residues. The CDR3 DNA follows: TGTGCCATCGGGGGCAGGGCCCAGGACACCGGGGAGCTGTTTTTT. Encoded protein: CAIGGRAQDTGELFF.

The CDR3 sequence: CASRAYRGATDTQYF. The CDR3 nucleotides read TGTGCCAGCCGAGCTTACAGGGGGGCGACAGATACGCAGTATTTT. V usage is TRBV7-9 and J usage is TRBJ2-3; TRBD1 aligns across 8 bases. This CDR3 is 15 amino acids long. Germline V lookup: CDR1 SEHNR, CDR2 FQNEAQ (reference sequence). V dropped 8 bases and J dropped 3; count of bases not matched to a gene: 10.

This chain joins TRBV10-3 and TRBJ2-3; 13 positions match TRBD2. Germline V gives CDR1 ENHRY, CDR2 SYGVKD. The CDR3 is 16 amino acids. V gave up 3 bases and J gave up 2 bases; unmatched junction bases: 2. The CDR3 DNA reads TGTGCCATCAGTGACGGACTAGCGGGGGTCACAGATACGCAGTATTTT. Protein sequence: CAISDGLAGVTDTQYF.

The count of this clone is one. The DNA for the CDR3 is TGTGCCAGCAGCCGCACTAGAGTCGGTGAGCAGTTCTTC. It translates to CASSRTRVGEQFF. V gene TRBV14 combines with J gene TRBJ2-1, with D possibly matching TRBD2 (5 bases). The CDR3 is 13 amino acids. The V gene's germline CDR1 is SGHDN and CDR2 FVKESK. The V and J ends lost 4 bases and 9 bases respectively, with 13 bases between them.

The CDR3 sequence: CASSPWTGSNQPQHF. The CDR3 bases are TGTGCCAGCAGCCCCTGGACAGGGAGCAATCAGCCCCAGCATTTT. V and J are TRBV4-2 and TRBJ1-5; 8 bases line up with TRBD1. CDR3 length: 15 residues. Germline lookup yields CDR1 LGHNA and CDR2 YNFKEQ. V lost 4 bases, J lost 1 base, and 3 bases stayed unmatched.

The V gene is TRBV7-3, the J gene TRBJ2-7; tentative D call: TRBD1 (5 bases). This CDR3 contains 15 residues. Germline CDR1 reads SGHTA; CDR2 reads FQGTGA. With 2 bases removed from V and 6 bases from J, the gap between germline ends came to 17 bases. The CDR3 bases are TGTGCCAGCAGCTTAGGGTCCCCAGGGTTGGGCGAGCAGTACTTC. Its translation: CASSLGSPGLGEQYF.

The chain joins TRBV9 to TRBJ1-3, with a tentative D call TRBD1 (6 bases). V shed 3 bases and J shed 2 bases, with 12 bases lying between them. Looked up from germline, CDR1 is SGDLS and CDR2 is YYNGEE. The CDR3 totals 15 residues. CDR3 amino acids: CASSAYQGTGNTIYF. The CDR3 bases are TGTGCCAGCAGCGCCTATCAGGGGACTGGAAACACCATATATTTT.

This clone was seen a single time. The chain is built from TRBV5-7 and TRBJ1-5; D possibly corresponds to TRBD1 (6 bases). TRBV5-7 is designated an ORF whose function remains uncertain. The CDR3 has 14 residues. The V and J ends lost 0 bases and 4 bases respectively, with 8 bases between them. CDR3 DNA: TGTGCCAGCAGCTTGGACAGGGAAAATCAGCCCCAGCATTTT. Amino acids: CASSLDRENQPQHF.

This clone was observed once. V is TRBV9 and J is TRBJ1-6; tentative D call: TRBD1 (5 bases). This CDR3 is 13 amino acids long. V lost 3 bases and J lost 11, with 12 bases in between. Germline values: CDR1 SGDLS, CDR2 YYNGEE. Here the CDR3 DNA reads TGTGCCAGCAGCGGAGGGGACTCGGCACCCCTCCACTTT. Translated: CASSGGDSAPLHF.

The chain employs TRBV5-6 and TRBJ1-5; D gene uncertain. Germline V gives CDR1 SGHDT, CDR2 YYEEEE. Trimming removed 1 base at V and 4 bases at J, with 9 bases between. The CDR3 contains 14 residues. The chain's CDR3 is CASSLLGRNQPQHF. In DNA form, the CDR3 reads TGTGCCAGCAGCTTGCTAGGGAGAAATCAGCCCCAGCATTTT.

This chain connects TRBV11-2 to TRBJ2-7, with 7 positions matching TRBD1. CDR1 SGHAT and CDR2 FQNNGV come from the germline V gene. V lost 4 bases to trimming and J lost 0 bases; unmatched junction nucleotides: 3. This CDR3 is 14 amino acids long. The CDR3 bases are TGTGCCAGCAGCTCTAACAGGGGCTCCTACGAGCAGTACTTC. Translated: CASSSNRGSYEQYF.

The V and J genes are TRBV11-2 and TRBJ1-5, with 7 bases matching TRBD1. V shed 5 bases and J 7 bases; nucleotides not matched to a gene: 11. The CDR3 runs to 15 residues. CDR1 and CDR2 from the germline V gene are SGHAT and FQNNGV. CDR3 bases: TGTGCCAGCAGCCACGGCAGGGGGAGGTGGCAGCCCCAGCATTTT. Amino acid sequence: CASSHGRGRWQPQHF.

The chain has TRBV7-2 and TRBJ2-5; tentative D call: TRBD2 (6 bases). Looked up from germline, CDR1 is SGHTA and CDR2 is FQGNSA. The V gene lost 1 base and the J gene lost 1 base, with 13 bases spanning the gap. The CDR3 spans 16 residues. The CDR3 nucleotides read TGTGCCAGCAGCTTAGGTCGGAGGGGAGCCCAAGAGACCCAGTACTTC. Encoded protein: CASSLGRRGAQETQYF.

The chain is built from TRBV6-4 and TRBJ1-2, with D maybe TRBD1 (6 bases). The V gene's germline CDR1 is MRHNA and CDR2 SNTAGT. This CDR3 has 14 residues. Trimming pared 3 bases from V and 6 bases from J, leaving 14 bases between. Here the CDR3 reads CASSEKSGADGYTF. In DNA, the CDR3 is TGTGCCAGCAGTGAAAAGTCAGGGGCGGATGGCTACACCTTC.

The chain employs TRBV7-2 and TRBJ1-6; a possible D gene is TRBD1 (6 bases). Germline V gene sequence: CDR1 SGHTA, CDR2 FQGNSA. The V end lost 5 bases, the J end lost 10 bases, and 15 bases lay between the germline ends. CDR3 length: 14 amino acids. CDR3 in DNA: TGTGCCAGCAGCGAACAGGGAGGGAGGTCACCCCTCCACTTT. It specifies CASSEQGGRSPLHF.

This rearrangement joins TRBV19 to TRBJ1-2; 11 bases map to TRBD1. The V and J ends lost 5 bases and 8 bases, in that order; junction bases with no gene match: 7. Germline V CDR1 and CDR2: LNHDA, SQIVND (reference sequence). This CDR3 is built from 14 residues. In DNA form, the CDR3 reads TGTGCCAGTAGTCCCGGACAGGGGGCAGGCGGCTACACCTTC. It specifies CASSPGQGAGGYTF.

This chain joins TRBV4-3 and TRBJ1-6, with D uncertain. With 2 bases removed from V and 4 bases from J, the gap between germline ends came to 18 bases. CDR1 is LGHNA, CDR2 YSLEER, per germline. CDR3 length equals 18 residues. The CDR3: CASSQRSARWVYNSPLHF. CDR3 DNA sequence: TGCGCCAGCAGCCAAAGGTCCGCCAGGTGGGTTTATAATTCACCCCTCCACTTT.